One sample yielded the 29 T cell receptor beta chains listed below, sequenced in a study of T cells in Graves' hyperthyroidism and ophthalmopathy. From RNA transcripts, TCR beta CDR3 regions were amplified. The study used the HTBI primer set for a first-round RT-PCR of the TCR CDR3. TCRdb re-called the multiplex PCR reads through MiXCR, storing one row per CDR3 protein. The sample records over 300,000 distinct CDR3 sequences, 14% being singletons. What was sequenced was blood. The receptors shown here come from a woman aged 55-75 years with Graves' hyperthyroidism.

Many counts were recorded for this clonotype. The rearrangement links TRBV29-1 to TRBJ2-6; TRBD1 aligns across 7 bases. V dropped 7 bases and J dropped 4; count of bases not matched to a gene: 7. This CDR3 spans 14 amino acids. From germline, CDR1 is SQVTM and CDR2 ANQGSEA. In nucleotides, the CDR3 is TGCAGCGCTACAGGGGCGGCCGGGGCCAACGTCCTGACTTTC. It is translated as CSATGAAGANVLTF.

The rearrangement joins TRBV18 to TRBJ2-4, with a tentative D call TRBD1 (5 bases). The germline gives CDR1 KGHSH, CDR2 LQKENI. This CDR3 comprises 16 residues. V was pared by 6 bases and J by 0 bases, with 15 bases between. This CDR3 is CASSTPQGRAKNIQYF. The CDR3, as DNA: TGTGCCAGCTCCACCCCCCAGGGCAGAGCCAAAAACATTCAGTACTTC.

This clonotype was found many times. The chain employs TRBV6-1 and TRBJ2-7, with D possibly matching TRBD2 (6 bases). Trimming shortened V by 5 bases and J by 4 bases, and 18 bases separated the two germline ends. The germline V gene encodes CDR1 MNHNS and CDR2 SASEGT. The CDR3 runs 15 residues. CDR3 residues: CASSQVGTGSYEQYF. The CDR3 nucleotides read TGTGCCAGCAGTCAAGTCGGGACTGGCTCTTACGAGCAGTACTTC.

The table lists this clonotype with many counts. This chain joins TRBV7-3 and TRBJ2-2; 9 bases line up with TRBD2. This CDR3 region has 17 residues. CDR1 and CDR2 from the germline V gene are SGHTA and FQGTGA. Trimming at V came to 5 bases and at J to 2 bases, leaving 9 bases not matched to a gene. The CDR3 DNA reads TGTGCCAGCAGCCCCCGGGGCGGGACTAGCAACACCGGGGAGCTGTTTTTT. Translating it yields CASSPRGGTSNTGELFF.

The sample holds many counts of this clonotype. The rearrangement links TRBV20-1 to TRBJ2-5; 8 nucleotides match TRBD1. The CDR3 runs 13 residues. CDR1 DFQATT and CDR2 SNEGSKA come from the germline V gene (reference sequence). J gave up 5 bases and V 3 bases, and 5 bases lay outside the gene matches. The CDR3 region has the DNA TGCAGTGCTAGTCGACAGGGGTGGGAGACCCAGTACTTC. This codes for CSASRQGWETQYF.

V gene TRBV13 combines with J gene TRBJ2-6; D is undetermined. V dropped 4 bases and J dropped 0 bases, with 4 bases sitting between them. The CDR3 extends over 14 amino acids. Germline CDR1 is PRHDT and CDR2 is FYEKMQ (reference sequence). CDR3 residues: CASSSVSGANVLTF. In nucleotides, the CDR3 is TGTGCCAGCAGCTCGGTCTCTGGGGCCAACGTCCTGACTTTC.

CDR3 coding DNA: TGTGCCAGCAGTTTATCGCCAGGGGTGTATCCCCAGCATTTT. Its translation: CASSLSPGVYPQHF. J is TRBJ1-5 and V is TRBV27; the D gene is possibly TRBD1 (6 bases). The CDR3 covers 14 residues. Germline V gene lookup returns CDR1 MNHEY and CDR2 SMNVEV (reference sequence). The V gene lost 0 bases and the J gene lost 10 bases, with 13 bases spanning the gap.

This clonotype was observed at least ten times. The chain carries TRBV11-2 and TRBJ2-5, with TRBD2 matching 10 bases. V lost 6 bases to trimming and J lost 5 bases; unmatched junction nucleotides: 3. The length of the CDR3 is 13 residues. Germline V gene lookup returns CDR1 SGHAT and CDR2 FQNNGV. The CDR3 loop is CASSLAGAETQYF. CDR3 DNA sequence: TGTGCCAGCAGTCTAGCGGGGGCGGAGACCCAGTACTTC.

The sample holds many counts of this clonotype. This rearrangement joins TRBV7-3 to TRBJ2-1; no definite D call. With 5 bases removed from V and 4 bases from J, the gap between germline ends came to 12 bases. Germline V gene data show CDR1 as SGHTA and CDR2 as FQGTGA. The CDR3 is 14 residues long. Written as DNA, the CDR3 is TGTGCCAGCAGCCCAGATCCTCAATACAATGAGCAGTTCTTC. Residues: CASSPDPQYNEQFF. The full variable domain, completed using reference TRBV7-3 and TRBJ2-1, is GAGVSQTPSNKVTEKGKYVELRCDPISGHTALYWYRQSLGQGPEFLIYFQGTGAADDSGLPNDRFFAVRPEGSVSTLKIQRTERGDSAVYLCASSPDPQYNEQFFGPGTRLTVL.

This clonotype was observed a few times. This chain connects TRBV27 to TRBJ2-5; no reliable D call. CDR1 is MNHEY, CDR2 SMNVEV, per germline (reference sequence). This CDR3 has 11 amino acids. Trimming pared 6 bases from V and 5 bases from J, leaving 7 bases between. The CDR3 sequence: CASRYRETQYF. CDR3 DNA: TGTGCCAGCAGGTATAGGGAGACCCAGTACTTC.

V is TRBV10-1 and J is TRBJ2-4; D unresolved. V was clipped by 3 bases and J by 4 bases, with 7 bases between them. The CDR3 runs to 13 residues. Germline CDR1 and CDR2: WNHNN and SYGVQD (reference sequence). CDR3 residues: CASSDSLKNIQYF. DNA of the CDR3: TGCGCCAGCAGTGACAGCCTAAAAAACATTCAGTACTTC.

This chain uses TRBV30 with TRBJ2-7, with 11 bases that match TRBD2. The germline V gene encodes CDR1 GTSNPN and CDR2 SVGIG (reference sequence). The trim removed 2 bases at V and 4 bases at J, leaving 10 bases unmatched. This CDR3 contains 16 residues. The CDR3 DNA is TGTGCCTGGAGTCTCCCACTGACTAGCGGGAAATACGAGCAGTACTTC. Translation gives CAWSLPLTSGKYEQYF.

This clonotype was counted at least ten times. The chain's CDR3 is CATEAIGTEAFF. CDR3 DNA sequence: TGTGCCACCGAGGCTATTGGCACTGAAGCTTTCTTT. The chain is built from TRBV6-1 and TRBJ1-1, with D uncertain. Germline loops: CDR1 MNHNS, CDR2 SASEGT. The length of the CDR3 is 12 residues. The V gene lost 10 bases and the J gene lost 4 bases, with 13 bases spanning the gap.

This clonotype was recorded many times. The chain joins TRBV6-1 to TRBJ2-1; D is unresolved. The CDR3 is made up of 14 amino acids. Per the germline V gene, CDR1 is MNHNS and CDR2 is SASEGT. Trimming stripped 7 bases from V and 0 bases from J, with 10 bases between. The CDR3 DNA reads as TGTGCCAGCAAGGAACAGAGCTCCTACAATGAGCAGTTCTTC. This encodes CASKEQSSYNEQFF.

This clonotype was recorded at least ten times. This chain links TRBV11-3 with TRBJ2-3, with D possibly being TRBD1 or TRBD2 (5 bases each). The germline V gene encodes CDR1 SGHNT and CDR2 YENEEA. This CDR3 is 15 amino acids long. The germline V and J ends were trimmed by 4 bases and 2 bases, with 13 bases remaining between them. The CDR3 region is CASSSRDAYTDTQYF. CDR3 nucleotides: TGTGCCAGCAGCTCCCGGGACGCTTACACAGATACGCAGTATTTT.

This clonotype was seen at least ten times. This sequence joins TRBV29-1 and TRBJ2-2, with D hard to call. Germline CDR1 reads SQVTM; CDR2 reads ANQGSEA. Trimming stripped 4 bases from V and 0 bases from J, with 9 bases between. This CDR3 region has 14 residues. The CDR3 reads CSVGEQANTGELFF. Here the CDR3 DNA reads TGCAGCGTTGGAGAACAAGCGAACACCGGGGAGCTGTTTTTT.

This clonotype was counted many times. The J gene is TRBJ2-2, the V gene TRBV30; 7 positions agree with TRBD1. The CDR3 totals 12 residues. From germline, CDR1 is GTSNPN and CDR2 SVGIG (reference sequence). The V segment lost 7 bases and the J segment 6 bases; nucleotides outside the gene matches: 5. The CDR3 nucleotides read TGTGCCTTGACAGGGTTGGCCGGGGAGCTGTTTTTT. It is translated as CALTGLAGELFF.

This clonotype came up many times. CDR3 amino acids: CASSKLAGTVEQYF. In nucleotides, the CDR3 is TGTGCCAGCAGTAAACTAGCGGGAACGGTCGAGCAGTACTTC. The V gene is TRBV12-3 or TRBV12-4, the J gene TRBJ2-7; 10 bases line up with TRBD2. Trimming cost V 5 bases and J 6 bases; bases outside gene matches: 7. The CDR3 totals 14 residues.

This clonotype was found many times. This chain joins TRBV3-1 and TRBJ2-3, with TRBD2 as a possible D gene (6 bases). CDR3 length: 15 residues. Deletions cut 1 base from V and 3 bases from J, with 11 bases between. CDR1 and CDR2 (germline): LGHDT, YNNKEL (reference sequence). CDR3 residues: CASSQAGGNTDTQYF. DNA of the CDR3: TGTGCCAGCAGCCAAGCGGGCGGGAATACAGATACGCAGTATTTT.

This clonotype has ten or more counts. V usage is TRBV2 and J usage is TRBJ2-3; TRBD2 matches 15 bases. This CDR3 is 15 amino acids long. The germline V gene has CDR1 SNHLY and CDR2 FYNNEI. V was clipped by 6 bases and J by 9 bases; unmatched bases: 7. The CDR3 DNA reads as TGTGCCAGCAGCGTGGGACTAGCGGGAGGTAGAACGCAGTATTTT. Its translation: CASSVGLAGGRTQYF.

The V call is TRBV6-1, the J call TRBJ1-1; TRBD1 might be the D (5 bases). With 4 bases removed from V and 4 bases from J, the gap between germline ends came to 10 bases. CDR1 is MNHNS and CDR2 is SASEGT in the germline V gene. This CDR3 region has 13 residues. CDR3 coding DNA: TGTGCCAGCAGTGCGTCAGGGAGCACTGAAGCTTTCTTT. Its translation is CASSASGSTEAFF.

The chain uses TRBV19 and TRBJ1-6; 7 bases map to TRBD1. Germline V gives CDR1 LNHDA, CDR2 SQIVND (reference sequence). J was trimmed by 7 bases and V by 5 bases; bases with no gene match: 5. The length of the CDR3 is 14 residues. The CDR3 protein is CASSRGQWNSPLHF. The CDR3 coding sequence is TGTGCCAGTAGTCGGGGACAGTGGAATTCACCCCTCCACTTT.

Many counts were recorded for this clonotype. V is TRBV30 and J is TRBJ1-2; 8 nucleotides agree with TRBD1. The CDR3 is 14 residues long. V lost 5 bases to trimming and J lost 1 base; unmatched junction nucleotides: 6. Per the germline V gene, CDR1 is GTSNPN and CDR2 is SVGIG (reference sequence). The CDR3 region is CAWDMTGVNYGYTF. CDR3 sequence (DNA): TGTGCCTGGGACATGACAGGGGTTAACTATGGCTACACCTTC.

This clonotype was observed a handful of times. The chain combines TRBV18 with TRBJ1-2; D uncertain. The germline V and J ends were trimmed by 8 bases and 4 bases, with 17 bases remaining between them. There are 14 residues in the CDR3. Germline values: CDR1 KGHSH, CDR2 LQKENI. CDR3 amino acids: CASTISGDIYGYTF. CDR3 nucleotides: TGTGCCAGCACGATAAGCGGGGATATCTATGGCTACACCTTC.

This chain joins TRBV27 and TRBJ1-2; 11 bases are a match to TRBD1. CDR3 length: 13 amino acids. Germline V gene lookup returns CDR1 MNHEY and CDR2 SMNVEV (reference sequence). V was pared by 6 bases and J by 4 bases, with 1 base of the junction left unmatched. CDR3 residues: CASRGTGGYGYTF. CDR3 coding DNA: TGTGCCAGCAGGGGGACAGGGGGCTATGGCTACACCTTC.

The chain couples TRBV12-3 or TRBV12-4 to TRBJ1-3, with D hard to call. The CDR3 is 12 residues long. Trimming left V 3 bases short and J 15 bases short, with 15 bases between. Written as DNA, the CDR3 is TGTGCCAGCAGTTTTGGGGTCGGACGAAGATATTTT. Translated, it gives CASSFGVGRRYF.

This clonotype was observed many times. The chain uses TRBV11-2 and TRBJ2-1, with 10 bases aligning to TRBD1. The V segment lost 5 bases and the J segment 4 bases; nucleotides outside the gene matches: 8. The CDR3 length is 16 residues. Germline CDR1 reads SGHAT; CDR2 reads FQNNGV. CDR3 DNA: TGTGCCAGCAGCCCCCCGGGACAGGGGTTTTACAATGAGCAGTTCTTC. Translated, it gives CASSPPGQGFYNEQFF.

This clonotype was seen many times. The chain joins TRBV7-9 to TRBJ1-1; the D is unclear. Looked up from germline, CDR1 is SEHNR and CDR2 is FQNEAQ (reference sequence). This CDR3 has 16 residues. Trimming took off 5 bases at V and 0 bases at J, with 16 bases between the two ends. The CDR3 spells CASSRGRYGMNTEAFF. CDR3 coding DNA: TGTGCCAGCAGCCGCGGGAGGTATGGTATGAACACTGAAGCTTTCTTT.

This clonotype was detected many times. CDR3 bases: TGTGCCAGCACCAGGGGGACAGCAGAGACCCAGTACTTC. Its protein is CASTRGTAETQYF. The V call is TRBV11-3, the J call TRBJ2-5; TRBD1 matches at 7 bases. Trimming cost V 7 bases and J 4 bases; bases outside gene matches: 6. Germline CDR1 reads SGHNT; CDR2 reads YENEEA. This CDR3 is 13 amino acids long.